This T cell receptor beta chain was found in a study of T cells after yellow fever vaccination (dated by TCRdb to about 2019). For the study in its entirety: The SMART-Seq v4 Ultra Low Input RNA kit was used to prepare libraries from fractions with low cell numbers. To follow T-cell clones before and after both primary and booster YFV17D yellow fever vaccination, bulk TCR alpha and beta repertoires underwent longitudinal sequencing. Two healthy male donors, one aged 18 to 30 and one aged 30 to 40 years, made up the cohort. Bulk PBMC replicates and cell subsets were isolated from blood drawn at multiple timepoints before and after both primary and secondary immunization. What the research found in general, with its limitations: Most clones expanded after primary vaccination were re-detected after the booster (around 96% of CD4 and about 88% of CD8), suggesting broad memory maintenance. FACS-sorted repertoires could contain abundant contaminating clonotypes from the bulk population, so computational filtering was required. A small share of clonotypes was detected in both CD4 and CD8 compartments, with the overlap likely arising from convergent recombination. Because only two donors were included in the study, the extent to which the findings can be generalized is limited. Compared with the primary T-cell response, the secondary T-cell response was faster but weaker, reaching its peak on day 5 rather than on day 15.

The CDR3 holds 14 amino acids from the cysteine to the phenylalanine. The retained sequence is limited to the CDR3, 42 bases, with the frame set at the first base. V sheds 2 bases and J sheds 1 base, leaving 5 bases between their ends. The germline V gene (reference sequence) specifies SEHNR as CDR1 and FQNEAQ as CDR2. The intended sense of this specimen's treatment or condition label: live attenuated yellow fever vaccine strain. At every blood-draw timepoint, two biological replicates of bulk PBMCs were collected. A standard Ficoll-Paque protocol was used to isolate PBMCs from peripheral blood. TriZol was used to extract RNA from bulk PBMCs, from CD4 and CD8 fractions, and from dextramer-positive and dextramer-negative fractions. Sequencing was carried out with an Illumina NovaSeq 6000. TCR cDNA was made using 5'RACE template switching, a step that added a universal primer site and unique molecular identifiers. Priming for cDNA synthesis came from both the TCR alpha and TCR beta constant segments. Library amplification used two PCR steps, and the second PCR step added sample barcodes and sequencing adapters. Sequencing of the libraries was done on either Illumina HiSeq 2500 (2x100 bp) or NovaSeq (2x150 bp). For the original study's pipeline: MIGEC handled demultiplexing of reads and collapsing into UMI consensus sequences, while MiXCR performed V(D)J alignment. Using edgeR on replicate PBMC samples, clonotypes were called vaccine-responding if FDR was below 0.01 and the log2 fold change was above 5 up to day 15. Bulk clonotypes were assigned CD4 or CD8 identity according to which sequenced CD4 or CD8 repertoire held them at higher abundance. TCRdb itself trimmed the public reads at Q25 with fastp, ran MiXCR and retained productive beta chains. Every distinct CDR3 protein forms one entry, paired with its most common genes and DNA. These V and J calls rely on TCRdb rather than the paper's analysis. A total of 250,000 or so distinct CDR3 sequences appear in this sample, more than 3.5% of them only once. 19% of the sample comes from the top ten.

This clonotype was recorded at least ten times. Its antigen is currently not known. No much larger clone is present one base from it, and per-base qualities are unavailable. The V and J genes are TRBV7-9 and TRBJ2-2, with no confident D gene call. This TCR was recovered from a man aged 18-30 years who received the YFV17D yellow fever vaccine. Sequenced material: PBMCs, taken 15 days after the yellow fever booster vaccination. Here is the DNA: TGTGCCAGCAGCTTATACAAGAACACCGGGGAGCTGTTTTTT. It translates to CASSLYKNTGELFF.